Shown below are 3 T cell receptor beta chains from a single sample sequenced in a study of blood T cell repertoires in COVID-19. Only in-frame clones appear in the TCRdb table, and some are missing; sequencing was by immunoSEQ multiplex PCR. Of some 270,000 clones listed, about nine tenths are singletons. What was sequenced was PBMCs or T cells enriched from blood (not recorded which). The receptors come from a woman under 40 with acute COVID-19.

The V gene is TRBV3-1 (or the pseudogene TRBV3-2), the J gene TRBJ1-3, with D possibly TRBD1 on 6 matching bases. Germline V lookup: CDR1 LGHDT, CDR2 YNNKEL (reference sequence). This CDR3 is built from 15 residues. V shed 3 bases and J shed 4 bases, with 13 bases lying between them. This CDR3 is CASSHLSGVGNTIYF. For the CDR3, the DNA is TGTGCCAGCAGCCATCTTTCAGGGGTGGGAAACACCATATATTTT.

This chain joins TRBV3-1 (or the pseudogene TRBV3-2) and TRBJ2-1; 11 nucleotides align to TRBD2. Germline V gene sequence: CDR1 LGHDT, CDR2 YNNKEL (reference sequence). With 5 bases clipped from V and 10 bases from J, the junction kept 10 bases outside the gene matches. The CDR3 sequence is 15 residues long. The CDR3 DNA reads TGTGCCAGCAGCGAGTTAGCGGGAGGGCCACACGAGCAGTTCTTC. Residues: CASSELAGGPHEQFF.

V gene TRBV10-3 combines with J gene TRBJ2-7; TRBD2 matches at 7 bases. V dropped 8 bases and J dropped 12; count of bases not matched to a gene: 19. CDR1 is ENHRY, CDR2 SYGVKD, per germline. The length of the CDR3 is 14 residues. Written as DNA, the CDR3 is TGTGCCATCTCCCAAACGGGGGAGCGGGAACGTCCGTACTTC. Its translation: CAISQTGERERPYF.